This TCR beta chain was sequenced in a study of T cell responses to AZD1222 COVID-19 vaccine (dated by TCRdb to 2020 to 2023). A note on the overall study: TCR sequencing was performed for 230 to 250 trial participants, of whom approximately 200 were given two doses of AZD1222 and roughly 25 were given two doses of MenACWY control vaccine. Trial participants were enrolled into age subgroups of 18-55, 56-69 and 70-plus years, which contained about 150, 27 and 61 TCR-sequenced participants, respectively. The investigation overall reported the following: Only a handful of AZD1222 recipients were SARS-CoV-2 seropositive at baseline, limiting conclusions about previously exposed vaccinees. After two AZD1222 doses, spike-specific TCR breadth and depth were significantly higher than at day 0 and than in MenACWY recipients. Most participants were white British and females outnumbered males, and the authors suggested that clonal diversity may have been underestimated. In the small 56-69-year group, the increase in depth fell short of significance, most likely because of low power. Vaccine-associated CD4 TCRs spanned the whole spike protein, with dominant responses in regions 160-218 and 743-854. No day 14 peak-response samples were available, so repertoires were characterized only after the peak T cell response. Reportedly, close to half of the unique spike-specific TCRs recognized epitopes lying outside the regions that are mutated in the B.1.351 and B.1.1.7 variants.

About this clone itself: The target of this receptor is not known. Base qualities are not provided; no much larger clone lies one nucleotide away.

Per the publication, the time point label means: about 28 days (+/-7) after the second vaccine dose. Because spike-specific TCR depth and breadth did not differ between the two schedules, AZD1222 recipients who got a second dose at roughly 4 weeks were pooled with those who got a second dose at roughly 12 weeks. Samples from vaccinated people were obtained from the UK trials COV001 and COV002, which included a single-blind randomized controlled phase 2/3 trial of AZD1222 (ChAdOx1 nCoV-19) in healthy adults. For TCRbeta chain sequencing, PBMC samples were collected from trial participants at day 0 and at day 28 after the second dose. The CDR3 regions of human TCRbeta chains were subjected to immunosequencing. From the authors' description of their analysis: Repertoire TCRs were matched against a reference library of SARS-CoV-2-specific TCRs generated with the MIRA antigen-specificity platform. Breadth was defined as the fraction of unique TCRs that were SARS-CoV-2-associated, and depth was defined as the fraction of total T cells that were SARS-CoV-2-associated. Using the MIRA data, every spike-specific TCR was mapped to the spike region that the TCR reacted to and assigned to either a CD4 or a CD8 class. Log10-transformed breadth and depth values were compared by one-way ANOVA with Sidak's multiple comparisons tests. Sourced from immuneACCESS, this table was stored by TCRdb with only in-frame sequences that have V and J called. A share of the clones is absent; for the studies checked, an unresolved V gene accounts for under half, and the remainder has no known explanation. The V and J calls and clone size come from that table; D and trimming were worked out from the DNA. Within this sample are about 140,000 clones, with 90% to 95% of them counted one time only. Of the sample, 3.5% to 4.5% falls within the top ten clones.

The CDR3 has 15 amino acids, counting the end cysteine and phenylalanine. Here the CDR3 DNA is all that survives: 45 bases in frame from base 1. From a lookup of the germline V gene (reference sequence), CDR1 and CDR2 are LNHDA and SQIVND. The germline V and J ends show losses of 4 bases and 3 bases respectively, and no gene match explains 3 bases of the junction. The sequencing here drew on peripheral blood, taken 28 days after the second AZD1222 dose. The rearrangement combines TRBV19 with TRBJ2-2, with 9 bases aligning to TRBD1. This TCR derives from an adult who received the AZD1222 COVID-19 vaccine. The CDR3: CASSTGQGYTGELFF. The bases are TGTGCCAGTAGTACCGGACAGGGGTACACCGGGGAGCTGTTTTTT.